This T cell receptor beta chain was sequenced during a study of breast tumors, draining lymph nodes, adjacent tissues. The study's findings and limits: The data were judged consistent with most tumor T cells coming from lymph node and expanding in tumor. That most tumor T cells come from lymph nodes remained unproven. Tumor TCR diversity was below lymph nodes but above nontumor tissue.

The table lists this clonotype with a few counts. Its specificity is not known. A single record per CDR3 protein comes from TCRdb applying MiXCR to the multiplex PCR reads. The table shows fewer than 25,000 distinct CDR3 sequences, with around 41% occurring only once. The clonotype comes from a female donor with breast cancer. Some clones in this sample may be carry-over from other donors' samples. Source material: breast tumor tissue.

CDR3 amino acids: CASSVPLSGNTIYF. For the CDR3, the DNA is TGTGCCAGCAGCGTCCCCCTCTCTGGAAACACCATATATTTT. The chain uses TRBV9 and TRBJ1-3; D ambiguous. The CDR3 loop spans 14 amino acids. Trimming removed 2 bases at V and 0 bases at J, with 6 bases between. Germline V CDR1 and CDR2: SGDLS, YYNGEE. The entire variable domain, with the rest obtained from reference TRBV9 and TRBJ1-3, is as follows: DSGVTQTPKHLITATGQRVTLRCSPRSGDLSVYWYQQSLDQGLQFLIQYYNGEERAKGNILERFSAQQFPDLHSELNLSSLELGDSALYFCASSVPLSGNTIYFGEGSWLTVV.